This T cell receptor beta chain derives from a study of sequential checkpoint blockade in melanoma. This clone was detected only a few times. Indicated treatment: randomized to nivolumab then ipilimumab (arm A) or the reverse (arm B). No patient had prior DNA-damaging chemotherapy. Data came from immunoSEQ multiplex PCR; TCRdb stores just in-frame clones and leaves some out. Here the sample spans 20,000 to 25,000 clones, under 70% being singletons. The V and J ends lost 5 bases and 7 bases respectively, with 15 bases between them. The CDR3 consists of 14 residues. The V gene's germline CDR1 is MNHEY and CDR2 SMNVEV (reference sequence).

Source: CD8+ T cells sorted from blood (inferred from file names), taken from a patient given nivolumab and ipilimumab in sequence. The rearrangement uses TRBV27 and TRBJ1-5; D might be TRBD1 (6 bases). The clonotype was recovered from a human donor with melanoma. CDR3 in amino acids: CASSTGGAEQPQHF. CDR3 coding DNA: TGTGCCAGCAGTACCGGGGGGGCTGAGCAGCCCCAGCATTTT.